Listed here are 9 T cell receptor beta chains from one sample, sequenced in a study of T cell changes during pregnancy in multiple sclerosis. Here immunoSEQ multiplex PCR was the method, and the copy in TCRdb shows in-frame clones only, minus some. The table records fewer than 50,000 clones, 75% to 90% of them present only once. Sequencing was performed on peripheral blood, taken in the second trimester of pregnancy. The source of these receptors is a female donor in good health, enrolled as a control in a pregnancy study.

V is TRBV7-6 and J is TRBJ1-5; unclear D gene. The CDR3 totals 16 residues. V was trimmed by 2 bases and J by 2 bases, leaving 13 bases between them. Germline CDR1 is SGHVS and CDR2 is FNYEAQ. CDR3 coding DNA: TGTGCCAGCAGCTTAACGGGGAGAGAGGGCAATCAGCCCCAGCATTTT. It encodes CASSLTGREGNQPQHF.

J is TRBJ2-7 and V is TRBV7-8, with 15 bases that match TRBD2. Germline values: CDR1 SGHVS, CDR2 FQNEAQ. The CDR3 runs to 16 residues. The J segment lost 4 bases and the V segment lost 1 base, leaving 2 bases of the junction unmatched. This chain's CDR3 is CASSLGTSGGAYEQYF. Written as DNA, the CDR3 is TGTGCCAGCAGCTTAGGGACTAGCGGGGGGGCTTACGAGCAGTACTTC.

This rearrangement joins TRBV27 to TRBJ1-5; maybe TRBD1 (6 bases). V lost 0 bases, J lost 1 base, and 13 bases lay in between. The CDR3 has 17 amino acids. CDR1 and CDR2 from the germline V gene are MNHEY and SMNVEV (reference sequence). The CDR3 loop is CASSLSRGGRSNQPQHF. Written as DNA, the CDR3 is TGTGCCAGCAGTTTATCGAGAGGGGGTCGGAGCAATCAGCCCCAGCATTTT.

The rearrangement links TRBV7-8 to TRBJ2-7, with a tentative D call TRBD1 (6 bases). Germline V CDR1 and CDR2: SGHVS, FQNEAQ. The CDR3 is made up of 14 amino acids. V lost 1 base and J 3 bases, leaving 10 bases between the germline ends. The CDR3 DNA is TGTGCCAGCAGCTTAGAAGGACAGTTCTACGAGCAGTACTTC. Amino acids: CASSLEGQFYEQYF. The whole variable domain, filled in from reference TRBV7-8 and TRBJ2-7, reads GAGVSQSPRYKVAKRGQDVALRCDPISGHVSLFWYQQALGQGPEFLTYFQNEAQLDKSGLPSDRFFAERPEGSVSTLKIQRTQQEDSAVYLCASSLEGQFYEQYFGPGTRLTVT.

The chain has TRBV12-5 and TRBJ2-3; 7 bases are shared with TRBD1. The germline CDR1 and CDR2 sequences are LGHNT and FRNRAP. V was pared by 5 bases and J by 4 bases, with 9 bases of the junction left unmatched. This CDR3 region has 15 residues. The CDR3 coding sequence is TGTGCTAGTGGTCCCGGACAGGTCTCAGCAGATACGCAGTATTTT. This translates into CASGPGQVSADTQYF. Supplemented by reference TRBV12-5 and TRBJ2-3, the full variable domain reads DARVTQTPRHKVTEMGQEVTMRCQPILGHNTVFWYRQTMMQGLELLAYFRNRAPLDDSGMPKDRFSAEMPDATLATLKIQPSEPRDSAVYFCASGPGQVSADTQYFGPGTRLTVL.

The chain uses TRBV5-4 and TRBJ2-5, with no clear D. CDR1 and CDR2 from the germline V gene are SGHNT and YYREEE (reference sequence). The CDR3 spans 14 residues. The V and J ends lost 0 bases and 2 bases respectively, with 8 bases between them. The CDR3 reads CASSLGGAQETQYF. The CDR3 coding sequence is TGTGCCAGCAGCTTGGGAGGTGCTCAAGAGACCCAGTACTTC.

This clone came up once. For the CDR3, the DNA is TGCGCCAGCAGGGGGCTGACAGACACCAATAATTCACCCCTCCACTTT. Its protein is CASRGLTDTNNSPLHF. The V and J genes are TRBV5-1 and TRBJ1-6; TRBD1 might be the D (5 bases). Germline V CDR1 and CDR2: SGHRS, YFSETQ. The CDR3 sequence is 16 residues long. Trimming took off 5 bases at V and 5 bases at J, with 17 bases between the two ends. The full variable domain, completed using reference TRBV5-1 and TRBJ1-6, is KAGVTQTPRYLIKTRGQQVTLSCSPISGHRSVSWYQQTPGQGLQFLFEYFSETQRNKGNFPGRFSGRQFSNSRSEMNVSTLELGDSALYLCASRGLTDTNNSPLHFGNGTRLTVT.

The chain employs TRBV6-6 and TRBJ2-3; D may be TRBD2 (6 bases). Germline assignment: CDR1 MNHNY and CDR2 SVGAGI (reference sequence). The CDR3 totals 13 residues. Trimming removed 7 bases at V and 0 bases at J, with 8 bases between. The chain's CDR3 is CASTRGSTDTQYF. CDR3 in DNA: TGTGCCAGCACGCGGGGAAGCACAGATACGCAGTATTTT.

The V call is TRBV11-2, the J call TRBJ1-1; the D gene is possibly TRBD1 (5 bases). The germline gives CDR1 SGHAT, CDR2 FQNNGV. V lost 10 bases and J 2 bases, leaving 11 bases between the germline ends. The CDR3 consists of 12 residues. The CDR3 DNA reads as TGTGCCACCGGGGCGGGAAACACTGAAGCTTTCTTT. Amino acid sequence: CATGAGNTEAFF.